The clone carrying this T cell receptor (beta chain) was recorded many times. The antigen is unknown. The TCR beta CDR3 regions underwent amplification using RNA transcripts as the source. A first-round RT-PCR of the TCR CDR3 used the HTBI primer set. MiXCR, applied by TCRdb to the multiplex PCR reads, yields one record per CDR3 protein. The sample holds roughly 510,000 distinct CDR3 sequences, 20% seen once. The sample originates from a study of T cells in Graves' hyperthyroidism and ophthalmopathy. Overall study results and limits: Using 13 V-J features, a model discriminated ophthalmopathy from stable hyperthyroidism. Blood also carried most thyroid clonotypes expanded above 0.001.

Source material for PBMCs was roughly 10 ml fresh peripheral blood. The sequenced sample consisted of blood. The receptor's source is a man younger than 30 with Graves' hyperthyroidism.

The CDR3 sequence: CASGFVNTEAFF. The CDR3 coding sequence is TGTGCCAGCGGGTTTGTGAACACTGAAGCTTTCTTT. The chain employs TRBV28 and TRBJ1-1; D is unresolved. Trimming took 8 bases from V and 0 from J, leaving 7 bases between them. In germline, CDR1 is MDHEN, CDR2 SYDVKM. The CDR3 length is 12 residues.